This TCR beta chain was captured by sequencing in a study of T cell repertoires in cytomegalovirus infection. Study summary: Selection of CMV epitopes for the study included recently identified HLA-C-restricted and well-studied HLA-B-restricted ones. Indications came from public TCR beta signatures; they pointed to CMV infection and to a matching HLA type.

This CDR3 has 13 amino acids. The trim removed 5 bases at V and 7 bases at J, leaving 6 bases unmatched. This clonotype was observed a handful of times. Its antigen remains unknown. One entry per CDR3 protein, called by TCRdb with MiXCR from the reads. The table lists hundreds of thousands of distinct CDR3 sequences, roughly 33% of them singletons. Sequenced here: cultured PBMCs, sampled from culture after CMV antigen stimulation. This sequence was found in a human donor in good health (CMV status not recorded). Some clones in this sample may be carry-over from other donors' samples. This chain connects TRBV12-3 or TRBV12-4 to TRBJ1-2; 8 bases map to TRBD1. The CDR3, as DNA: TGTGCCAGCAGTCCCCAGGGGGCGCCTGGCTACACCTTC. Protein: CASSPQGAPGYTF.